This TCR beta chain derives from a study of early T cells in non-severe SARS-CoV-2 infection. Researchers tagged individual cDNA molecules with unique molecular identifiers. TCRdb re-called the 5' RACE reads with MiXCR, one entry per CDR3 protein. In the table there are 50,000 to 55,000 distinct CDR3 sequences, about a tenth of which are singletons. The CDR3 runs to 14 residues. Trimming took off 6 bases at V and 9 bases at J, with 18 bases between the two ends. Germline V lookup: CDR1 LNHDA, CDR2 SQIVND (reference sequence). The chain couples TRBV19 to TRBJ1-5; no clear D. The sample consisted of whole blood. This receptor was identified in an adult who was a healthcare worker with PCR-confirmed SARS-CoV-2 infection or an uninfected control (not recorded which). CDR3 protein: CASSPDLGFRPQHF. The CDR3 coding sequence is TGTGCCAGTAGCCCGGATCTGGGCTTTCGGCCCCAGCATTTT.